This T cell receptor (beta chain) is from a study of cytomegalovirus exposure and HLA in healthy donors. The study, taken as a whole, reports: The study dropped some indistinguishable V segments, TRBV6-2 and TRBV6-3 among them. Usually a TCR sequence was rare, but some public TCRs were found in many donors.

Points on this clone: Its specificity is not known.

The CDR3 consists of 14 residues. CDR1 and CDR2 (germline): LNHDA, SQIVND (reference sequence). Vbeta (60) and Jbeta (13) primers were used in the PCR. Clones were sequenced by immunoSEQ multiplex PCR, and TCRdb holds only the in-frame ones, with some missing. The data show roughly 76,000 clones, with around 86% seen just once and 1.5% to 2.5% held by the top ten. Sequencing input: PBMCs. The V gene is TRBV19, the J gene TRBJ2-5, with 9 bases that match TRBD2. With the DNA end fitting TRBJ2-7 better, the J assignment may be wrong. The receptor was derived from a woman in her thirties in good health and CMV-seronegative. Here the CDR3 reads CASKVAGESYEQYF. CDR3 coding DNA: TGTGCCAGTAAGGTAGCGGGAGAGTCCTACGAGCAGTACTTC.